This is a list of T cell receptor beta chains from one sample in a study of blood T cell repertoires in COVID-19. Sequencing was performed with immunoSEQ multiplex PCR; in TCRdb, only in-frame clones are kept and a portion is missing. The table includes around 330,000 clones, roughly 86% detected once. The sample was PBMCs or T cells enriched from blood (not recorded which). The receptors stem from a woman aged 18-29 years who had recovered from COVID-19. The CDR3 runs from the conserved cysteine through the conserved F or W. A D gene is named only where the DNA matches it firmly. Size tells how often a clone was seen (once, few, many) or the class of an expanded clone, and some rows leave it out.

clone_size	cdr3_length	v_call	j_call	d_call	cdr3_aa	cdr3_nt
-	12	TRBV29-1	TRBJ2-3	-	CSIRTGTDTQYF	TGCAGCATCCGGACAGGCACAGATACGCAGTATTTT
-	16	TRBV3-1/TRBV3-2	TRBJ2-7	TRBD2	CASSQDLSGRFGEQYF	TGTGCCAGCAGCCAAGATCTCAGCGGGAGGTTCGGCGAGCAGTACTTC
-	16	TRBV2	TRBJ2-3	-	CASSEVAGLITDTQYF	TGTGCCAGCAGTGAAGTGGCAGGGTTAATCACAGATACGCAGTATTTT
-	13	TRBV18	TRBJ2-7	-	CASSSGSTYEQYF	TGTGCCAGCTCGTCCGGGTCCACCTACGAGCAGTACTTC
-	18	TRBV19	TRBJ2-2	TRBD1	CASSMGSGGVLNTGELFF	TGTGCCAGTAGTATGGGTTCAGGGGGCGTCTTGAACACCGGGGAGCTGTTTTTT
few	14	TRBV25-1	TRBJ1-3	TRBD1	CGTGQGTSGNTIYF	TGTGGTACGGGACAGGGCACCTCTGGAAACACCATATATTTT
-	14	TRBV4-3	TRBJ1-1	-	CASSQVWANTEAFF	TGCGCCAGCAGCCAAGTGTGGGCGAACACTGAAGCTTTCTTT
-	14	TRBV5-1	TRBJ1-1	TRBD1	CASSLGDRVGEAFF	TGCGCCAGCAGCTTGGGTGACAGGGTCGGGGAGGCTTTCTTT
once	13	TRBV7-8	TRBJ1-1	-	CASRLTGNTEAFF	TGTGCCAGCAGGCTGACAGGAAACACTGAAGCTTTCTTT
-	12	TRBV24-1	TRBJ2-1	-	CASGAVNNEQFF	TGCGCCTCAGGGGCCGTTAACAATGAGCAGTTCTTC
-	12	TRBV6-5	TRBJ1-2	-	CASRAGWDGYTF	TGTGCCAGCAGGGCGGGTTGGGATGGCTACACCTTC
-	15	TRBV6-6	TRBJ2-2	-	CASNLGPAAPAGLFF	TGTGCCAGCAACCTAGGGCCAGCCGCCCCGGCGGGGCTGTTTTTT
-	14	TRBV6-1	TRBJ1-1	-	CASSIQGPNTEAFF	TGTGCCAGCAGTATCCAGGGCCCCAACACTGAAGCTTTCTTT
many	12	TRBV28	TRBJ1-2	-	CASSSQGFGYTF	TGTGCCAGCAGTTCTCAGGGTTTTGGCTACACCTTC
-	12	TRBV27	TRBJ2-7	-	CASSFRGYEQYF	TGTGCCAGCAGTTTTCGGGGATACGAGCAGTACTTC
few	15	TRBV5-1	TRBJ2-3	TRBD1	CASSPMRQGSDTQYF	TGCGCCAGCAGCCCCATGAGACAGGGGTCAGATACGCAGTATTTT
once	18	TRBV7-4	TRBJ1-5	-	CASSLTEPKRVFYQPQHF	TGTGCCAGCAGCTTAACGGAGCCAAAGAGGGTCTTCTATCAGCCCCAGCATTTT
-	11	TRBV4-1	TRBJ1-2	-	CASSHRDGYTF	TGCGCCAGCAGCCACAGGGATGGCTACACCTTC
once	16	TRBV7-9	TRBJ2-7	TRBD1	CASSSITGDHTYEQYF	TGTGCCAGCAGCTCGATTACAGGGGACCATACCTACGAGCAGTACTTC
-	13	TRBV4-1	TRBJ1-1	-	CASSLLPTREAFF	TGCGCCAGCAGCCTACTTCCGACACGGGAAGCTTTCTTT
-	12	TRBV12-3/TRBV12-4	TRBJ1-1	-	CASSLARREAFF	TGTGCCAGCAGTTTAGCTCGGCGGGAAGCTTTCTTT
-	14	TRBV7-2	TRBJ1-3	TRBD1	CASSLRGVVNTIYF	TGTGCCAGCAGCCTCAGGGGGGTCGTAAACACCATATATTTT
-	15	TRBV4-1	TRBJ1-2	-	CASSQDPRGLDGYTF	TGCGCCAGCAGCCAAGACCCGAGAGGGCTGGATGGCTACACCTTC
-	14	TRBV3-1/TRBV3-2	TRBJ1-4	-	CASSQTQSNEKLFF	TGTGCCAGCAGCCAAACACAGTCGAATGAAAAACTGTTTTTT
-	16	TRBV18	TRBJ1-4	-	CASSPSTGHANEKLFF	TGTGCCAGCTCACCATCGACGGGACATGCTAATGAAAAACTGTTTTTT
-	14	TRBV5-1	TRBJ2-7	-	CASSAGQKIYEQYF	TGCGCCAGCAGCGCGGGACAGAAAATCTACGAGCAGTACTTC
-	17	TRBV7-9	TRBJ1-6	-	CASSPSESGSVNSPLHF	TGTGCCAGCAGCCCCTCCGAGTCCGGGTCCGTTAATTCACCCCTCCACTTT
-	16	TRBV19	TRBJ2-2	TRBD1	CASTTRMDRATGELFF	TGTGCCAGTACCACCCGCATGGACAGGGCCACCGGGGAGCTGTTTTTT
-	15	TRBV2	TRBJ2-2	TRBD2	CASSETGGETGELFF	TGTGCCAGCAGTGAGACGGGAGGGGAGACCGGGGAGCTGTTTTTT
once	14	TRBV28	TRBJ1-2	TRBD1	CASSSGQGYSGYTF	TGTGCCAGCAGTTCGGGACAGGGTTATAGTGGCTACACCTTC
-	19	TRBV11-2	TRBJ2-1	TRBD2	CASSLNFWSSGATYNEQFF	TGTGCCAGCAGCTTAAACTTTTGGAGTAGCGGGGCCACCTACAATGAGCAGTTCTTC
-	15	TRBV9	TRBJ2-5	TRBD2	CASSGRLAGPETQYF	TGTGCCAGCAGCGGCAGACTAGCGGGGCCGGAGACCCAGTACTTC
-	14	TRBV7-9	TRBJ1-1	-	CASSFGLKNTEAFF	TGTGCCAGCAGCTTCGGACTGAAGAACACTGAAGCTTTCTTT
-	14	TRBV6-5	TRBJ1-2	TRBD1	CAVRKTGSGYGYTF	TGTGCCGTGAGGAAGACAGGGAGTGGGTATGGCTACACCTTC
-	13	TRBV28	TRBJ1-2	-	CASSPGVSYGYTF	TGTGCCAGCAGCCCAGGGGTCTCCTATGGCTACACCTTC
-	13	TRBV3-1/TRBV3-2	TRBJ2-3	TRBD1	CASSRQGADTQYF	TGTGCCAGCAGCCGACAGGGCGCAGATACGCAGTATTTT
-	13	TRBV2	TRBJ1-1	-	CASSERVEIEAFF	TGTGCCAGCAGTGAGCGGGTAGAGATTGAAGCTTTCTTT
-	15	TRBV4-1	TRBJ2-1	TRBD2	CASSQRLAGANEQFF	TGCGCCAGCAGCCAGAGGCTAGCGGGAGCTAATGAGCAGTTCTTC
-	15	TRBV2	TRBJ1-5	TRBD1	CASRATGSTGQPQHF	TGTGCCAGCAGGGCGACAGGGAGTACGGGCCAGCCCCAGCATTTT
-	14	TRBV20-1	TRBJ2-7	TRBD2	CSASSGGLSYEQYF	TGCAGTGCTAGTAGCGGGGGGCTCTCCTACGAGCAGTACTTC
-	20	TRBV28	TRBJ2-7	TRBD2	CASSSFGETLHRDYFYEQYF	TGTGCCAGCAGTTCATTCGGGGAAACACTTCACCGGGACTATTTCTACGAGCAGTACTTC
-	14	TRBV9	TRBJ1-2	TRBD1	CASGTGGRIAGYTF	TGTGCCAGCGGTACAGGGGGCCGGATCGCTGGCTACACCTTC
-	15	TRBV5-4	TRBJ2-1	TRBD2	CASSLSRRGELPQFF	TGTGCCAGCAGCTTGTCCAGGCGGGGGGAATTACCGCAGTTCTTC
-	15	TRBV15	TRBJ1-4	TRBD1	CATSRARGVSEKLFF	TGTGCCACCAGCAGAGCCAGGGGGGTTAGTGAAAAACTGTTTTTT
-	13	TRBV28	TRBJ1-1	-	CASSLLLNTEAFF	TGTGCCAGCAGTTTACTCCTGAACACTGAAGCTTTCTTT
-	16	TRBV25-1	TRBJ1-3	-	CASSANQGRAGNTIYF	TGTGCCAGCAGTGCAAATCAGGGGCGCGCTGGAAACACCATATATTTT